Only a few counts were recorded for the clone carrying this T cell receptor beta chain. Its target is not known. Mismatch with germline at one junction end may stem from a read error. This record belongs to a study of Graves' ophthalmopathy and Graves' hyperthyroidism. Study-wide results and caveats: The authors also found most expanded thyroid clonotypes above 0.001 frequency in blood.

Germline values: CDR1 SGHRS, CDR2 YFSETQ. This CDR3 spans 14 amino acids. Using RNA transcripts, the TCR beta CDR3 regions were amplified. HTBI primers were employed in first-round RT-PCR, then a second-round multiplex PCR followed. One entry per CDR3 protein results from TCRdb running MiXCR on the multiplex PCR reads. The sample holds about 39,000 distinct CDR3 sequences, roughly 49% seen once. The chain carries TRBV5-1 and TRBJ2-6; TRBD2 agrees at 7 bases. The sample consisted of peripheral blood. This TCR derives from an adult woman with stable Graves' hyperthyroidism. The CDR3 region has the DNA TGCGCCAGCAGCTTGGTTCAGGGAGGGGCAACTGAAGCTTTC. This sequence encodes CASSLVQGGATEAF. The whole variable domain, remainder taken from reference TRBV5-1 and TRBJ2-6, is KAGVTQTPRYLIKTRGQQVTLSCSPISGHRSVSWYQQTPGQGLQFLFEYFSETQRNKGNFPGRFSGRQFSNSRSEMNVSTLELGDSALYLCASSLVQGGATEAFGAGSRLTVL.